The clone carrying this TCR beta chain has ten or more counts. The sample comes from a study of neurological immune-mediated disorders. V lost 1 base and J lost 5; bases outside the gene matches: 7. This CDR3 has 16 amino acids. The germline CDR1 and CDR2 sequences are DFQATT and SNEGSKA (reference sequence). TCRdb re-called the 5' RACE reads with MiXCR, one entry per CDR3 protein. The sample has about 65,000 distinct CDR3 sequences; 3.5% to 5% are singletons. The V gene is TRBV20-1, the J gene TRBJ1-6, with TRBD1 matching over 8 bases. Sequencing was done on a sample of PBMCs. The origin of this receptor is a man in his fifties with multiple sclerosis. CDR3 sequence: CSARGPGGHNNSPLHF. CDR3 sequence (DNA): TGCAGTGCTAGAGGGCCAGGGGGCCATAATAATTCACCCCTCCACTTT.